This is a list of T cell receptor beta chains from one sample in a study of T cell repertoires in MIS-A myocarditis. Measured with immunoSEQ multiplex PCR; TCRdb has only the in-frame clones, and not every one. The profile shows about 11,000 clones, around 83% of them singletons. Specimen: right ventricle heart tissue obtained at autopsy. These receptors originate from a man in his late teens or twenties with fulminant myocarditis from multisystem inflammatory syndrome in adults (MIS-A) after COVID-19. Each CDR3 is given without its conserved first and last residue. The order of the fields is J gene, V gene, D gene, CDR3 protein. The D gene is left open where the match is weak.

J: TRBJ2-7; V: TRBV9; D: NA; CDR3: ASSVEGSEGLSYEQY
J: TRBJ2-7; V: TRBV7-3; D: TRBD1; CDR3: ASSSQGTGGEQY
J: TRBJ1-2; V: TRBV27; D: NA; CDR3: ASRLIPGGGYT
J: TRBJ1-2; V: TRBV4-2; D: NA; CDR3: ASSQEAPDYGYT
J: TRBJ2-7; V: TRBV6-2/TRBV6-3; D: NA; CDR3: ASSYSDLGRRPYEQY
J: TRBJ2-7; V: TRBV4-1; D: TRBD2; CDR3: ASSQDTSGGYEQY
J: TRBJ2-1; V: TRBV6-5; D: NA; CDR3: ASSYGLGKDNEQF
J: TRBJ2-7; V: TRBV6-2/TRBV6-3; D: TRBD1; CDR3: ASSRDYQGANEQY
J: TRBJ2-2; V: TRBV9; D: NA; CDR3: ASSAGGPGELF
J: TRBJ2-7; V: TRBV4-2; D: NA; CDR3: ASSFQGLYEQY
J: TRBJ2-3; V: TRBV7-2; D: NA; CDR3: ASSSYWGASDTQY
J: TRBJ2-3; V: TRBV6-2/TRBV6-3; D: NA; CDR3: ASSSPPGSGRTDTQY
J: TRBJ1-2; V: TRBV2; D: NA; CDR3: ASSIGVYGYT
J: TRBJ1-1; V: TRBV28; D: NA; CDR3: ASSPPQGNTEAF
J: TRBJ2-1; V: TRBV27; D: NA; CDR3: ATKQRAYNEQF
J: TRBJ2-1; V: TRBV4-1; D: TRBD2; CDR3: ASSPQSGTYNEQF
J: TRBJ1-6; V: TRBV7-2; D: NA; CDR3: ASSLAAVLSPLH
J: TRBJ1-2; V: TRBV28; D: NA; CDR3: ASSLGRILDGYT
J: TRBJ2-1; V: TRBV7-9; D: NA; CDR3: ASSPAYEQF
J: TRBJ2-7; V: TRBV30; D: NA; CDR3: AWSDASYEQY
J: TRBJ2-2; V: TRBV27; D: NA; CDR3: ASARGTWPPGELF
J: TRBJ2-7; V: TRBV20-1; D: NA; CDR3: SALISYEQY
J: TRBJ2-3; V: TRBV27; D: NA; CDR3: ASSPGRSGDTQY
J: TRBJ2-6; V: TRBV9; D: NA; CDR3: ASSVSSGLAAGANVLT
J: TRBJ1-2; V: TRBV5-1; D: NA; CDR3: ASSSSRAHYGYT
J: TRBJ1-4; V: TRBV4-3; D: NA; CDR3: ASSESVGGGLSEKLF
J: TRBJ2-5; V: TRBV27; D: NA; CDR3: ASKEETQY
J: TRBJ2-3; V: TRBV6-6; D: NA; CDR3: ASRITTETQY
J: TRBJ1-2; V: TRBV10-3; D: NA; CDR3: AIAPSDGNYGYT
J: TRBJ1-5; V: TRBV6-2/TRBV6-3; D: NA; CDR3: ASSREGGSQPQH
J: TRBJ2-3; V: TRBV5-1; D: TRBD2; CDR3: ASSSKAGGLTDTQY
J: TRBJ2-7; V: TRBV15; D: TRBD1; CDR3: ATSKGQGNVYEQY
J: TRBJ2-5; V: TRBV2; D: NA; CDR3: ASSADSRLGETQY
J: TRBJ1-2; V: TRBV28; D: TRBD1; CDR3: ASSRTRTGGGVERGGYT
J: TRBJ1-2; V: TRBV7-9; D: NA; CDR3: ASSLGPGGGYT
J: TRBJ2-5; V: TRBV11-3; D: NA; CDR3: ASSFSSLLGSHQETQY
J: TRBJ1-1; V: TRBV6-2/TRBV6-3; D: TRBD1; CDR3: ASSSDRGRDTEAF
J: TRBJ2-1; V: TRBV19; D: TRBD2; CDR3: ASAPGLAGGRSYNEQF
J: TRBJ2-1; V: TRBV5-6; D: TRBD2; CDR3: ASSLEGGSGRSYNEQF
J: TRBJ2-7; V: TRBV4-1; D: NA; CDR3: ASSQVAGSYEQY
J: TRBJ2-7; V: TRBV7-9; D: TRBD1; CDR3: ASGTDRPSYEQY
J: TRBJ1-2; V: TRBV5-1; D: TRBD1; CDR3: ASSSGNTGQQRGYGYT
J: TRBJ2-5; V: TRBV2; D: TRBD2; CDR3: ASSEALAGGLTQY
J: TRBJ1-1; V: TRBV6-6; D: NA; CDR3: ASSIGQPANTEAF
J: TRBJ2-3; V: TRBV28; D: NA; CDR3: ASSLGTSGVDTQY
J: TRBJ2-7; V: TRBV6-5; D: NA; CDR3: ASSYRGARYEQY
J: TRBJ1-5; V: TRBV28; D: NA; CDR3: ASSFRGSQPQH
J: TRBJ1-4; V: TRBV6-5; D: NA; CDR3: ASSALGEKLF
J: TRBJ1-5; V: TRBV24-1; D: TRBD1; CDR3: ATSERRTGDQPQH
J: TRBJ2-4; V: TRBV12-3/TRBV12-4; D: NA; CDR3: ASSRGFKDIQY
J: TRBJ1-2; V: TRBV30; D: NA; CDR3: AWSVTGRIYGYT